The 24 T cell receptor beta chains presented below share a single source sample, sequenced in a study of T cell responses to AZD1222 COVID-19 vaccine. Method: immunoSEQ multiplex PCR; TCRdb's copy keeps in-frame clones and lacks some. The sample has about 260,000 clones, more than 85% seen once; the top ten hold roughly 0.5%. Sequencing used peripheral blood, obtained on day 0 of AZD1222 vaccination. These receptors all stem from an adult in good health.

The rearrangement joins TRBV11-2 to TRBJ2-7; D unclear. CDR1 SGHAT and CDR2 FQNNGV come from the germline V gene. The CDR3 totals 12 residues. V was shortened by 1 base and J by 6 bases, with 7 bases between the two germline ends. CDR3: CASSLGWGEQYF. The CDR3 nucleotides read TGTGCCAGCAGCTTAGGGTGGGGCGAGCAGTACTTC.

This chain links TRBV5-1 with TRBJ2-7; 7 bases match TRBD1. CDR1 is SGHRS, CDR2 YFSETQ, per germline. With V trimmed by 3 bases and J by 1 base, 7 bases remained unmatched. The CDR3 sequence is 15 residues long. This CDR3 is CASSWDGGQSYEQYF. The CDR3 coding sequence is TGCGCCAGCAGCTGGGATGGGGGACAGTCCTACGAGCAGTACTTC.

This clone appeared a few times. V usage is TRBV29-1 and J usage is TRBJ1-1; 8 bases match TRBD1. The length of the CDR3 is 13 residues. Unmatched junction bases numbered 14, after V lost 7 bases and J lost 10 bases. CDR1 and CDR2 (germline): SQVTM, ANQGSEA. Here the CDR3 DNA reads TGCAGCGCCCACCTTGGACAGGGAGTCGGAGCTTTCTTT. Its translation is CSAHLGQGVGAFF.

CDR3 DNA: TGTGCCAGCAGCCTCCGCCTGGGGGGTCGTAGCAATCAGCCCCAGCATTTT. Protein product: CASSLRLGGRSNQPQHF. J is TRBJ1-5 and V is TRBV27; a weak D match, TRBD1 (5 bases). CDR1 MNHEY and CDR2 SMNVEV come from the germline V gene (reference sequence). There are 17 residues in the CDR3. The V gene lost 6 bases and the J gene lost 0 bases, with 18 bases spanning the gap.

The V and J genes are TRBV2 and TRBJ1-6, with a tentative D call TRBD1 (6 bases). The V end was cut by 4 bases, the J end by 7 bases, with 8 bases between. CDR3 length: 13 residues. Per germline, CDR1 SNHLY and CDR2 FYNNEI. CDR3 residues: CASSVRGNSPLHF. In DNA form, the CDR3 reads TGTGCCAGCAGTGTGAGGGGGAATTCACCCCTCCACTTT.

The V call is TRBV6-5, the J call TRBJ1-1; D perhaps matches TRBD1 (6 bases). There are 14 residues in the CDR3. CDR1 is MNHEY and CDR2 is SVGAGI in the germline V gene. The V end lost 6 bases, the J end lost 0 bases, and 11 bases lay between the germline ends. CDR3 DNA: TGTGCCAGCAGCCCGGACAGATTGAACACTGAAGCTTTCTTT. Amino acids: CASSPDRLNTEAFF.

The V call is TRBV19, the J call TRBJ2-4; 9 bases are a match to TRBD2. This CDR3 contains 18 residues. Trimming removed 0 bases from V and 2 bases from J; junction bases left unmatched: 8. Germline values: CDR1 LNHDA, CDR2 SQIVND (reference sequence). The CDR3 nucleotides are TGTGCCAGTAGTATAGATCACGGCGGGAGGGAATCCAAAAACATTCAGTACTTC. Translation gives CASSIDHGGRESKNIQYF.

The chain employs TRBV27 and TRBJ2-6, with D perhaps given as TRBD1 or TRBD2 (5 bases each). Deletions cut 3 bases from V and 4 bases from J, with 10 bases between. CDR3 length: 15 amino acids. The germline gives CDR1 MNHEY, CDR2 SMNVEV (reference sequence). The CDR3 is CASSFGGPGANVLTF. The CDR3 DNA reads TGTGCCAGCAGTTTTGGGGGACCAGGGGCCAACGTCCTGACTTTC.

The gene calls are TRBV20-1 and TRBJ2-6, with D perhaps TRBD1 (6 bases). Trimming removed 3 bases at V and 0 bases at J, with 15 bases between. This CDR3 is built from 17 residues. Germline V gives CDR1 DFQATT, CDR2 SNEGSKA (reference sequence). CDR3 amino acids: CSASYRDTYSGANVLTF. Written as DNA, the CDR3 is TGCAGTGCTAGTTACCGGGACACGTACTCTGGGGCCAACGTCCTGACTTTC.

This chain links TRBV5-1 with TRBJ1-4; the D is unclear. Germline V lookup: CDR1 SGHRS, CDR2 YFSETQ. This CDR3 has 14 residues. Trimming removed 0 bases at V and 3 bases at J, with 6 bases between. CDR3 coding DNA: TGCGCCAGCAGCTTGGTTCCTGCTAATGAAAAACTGTTTTTT. Its protein is CASSLVPANEKLFF.

This rearrangement joins TRBV18 to TRBJ2-1; tentatively, D is TRBD2 (5 bases). The germline gives CDR1 KGHSH, CDR2 LQKENI. The CDR3 has 15 residues. V was shortened by 6 bases and J by 7 bases, with 19 bases between the two germline ends. CDR3: CASSSQWGTGNEQFF. CDR3 bases: TGTGCCAGCTCCTCACAGTGGGGAACGGGGAATGAGCAGTTCTTC.

V gene TRBV5-4 combines with J gene TRBJ1-2, with D possibly being TRBD1 (6 bases). This CDR3 has 14 residues. Between the trimmed V and J ends, which lost 4 bases and 4 bases, there was a span of 14 bases. Germline values: CDR1 SGHNT, CDR2 YYREEE (reference sequence). CDR3 region: CASSPSDRRYGYTF. The CDR3 DNA is TGTGCCAGCAGCCCCTCAGACAGGCGCTATGGCTACACCTTC.

CDR3 sequence reads: CASSSRQGVAFFGYTF. As DNA, the CDR3 is TGTGCCAGTAGTTCGCGACAGGGCGTAGCCTTTTTTGGCTACACCTTC. The rearrangement links TRBV19 to TRBJ1-2, with TRBD1 matching 7 bases. This CDR3 region has 16 residues. The V and J ends lost 5 bases and 7 bases, in that order; junction bases with no gene match: 16. Per germline, CDR1 LNHDA and CDR2 SQIVND (reference sequence).

This clone was recorded once. CDR3: CASSEPDRGLSNYGYTF. In DNA, the CDR3 is TGTGCCAGCAGTGAACCGGACAGGGGGCTGAGTAACTATGGCTACACCTTC. This sequence joins TRBV2 and TRBJ1-2; 11 nucleotides align to TRBD1. The CDR3 consists of 17 residues. The germline gives CDR1 SNHLY, CDR2 FYNNEI. The junction had 6 bases not matched to a gene; V was cut back by 2 bases and J by 1 base.

The chain uses TRBV28 and TRBJ2-7; D unclear. The CDR3 runs 15 residues. The germline CDR1 and CDR2 sequences are MDHEN and SYDVKM. Trimming cost V 2 bases and J 2 bases, with 13 bases left between them. In DNA, the CDR3 is TGTGCCAGCAGTTTAACAGCGACCGCTACCTACGAGCAGTACTTC. Encoded protein: CASSLTATATYEQYF.

J is TRBJ2-7 and V is TRBV12-3 or TRBV12-4, with TRBD1 identical over 7 bases. The CDR3 length is 13 residues. Unmatched junction bases numbered 8, after V lost 7 bases and J lost 5 bases. CDR3 loop: CASTGGSLNEQYF. The CDR3 DNA follows: TGTGCCAGCACAGGGGGTAGTTTAAACGAGCAGTACTTC.

The chain is built from TRBV10-2 and TRBJ2-1, with D perhaps being TRBD1 or TRBD2 (5 bases each). The CDR3 is made up of 14 amino acids. Trimming removed 6 bases at V and 1 base at J, with 10 bases between. In germline, CDR1 is WSHSY, CDR2 SAAADI. CDR3 sequence (DNA): TGCGCCAGCAGCTTGGGGGTGTCCTACAATGAGCAGTTCTTC. Translating it yields CASSLGVSYNEQFF.

The chain carries TRBV24-1 and TRBJ2-2; D uncertain. Germline CDR1 KGHDR, CDR2 SFDVKD. With 5 bases removed from V and 2 bases from J, the gap between germline ends came to 14 bases. This CDR3 spans 16 amino acids. The CDR3 here is CATSGGVETNTGELFF. The CDR3 DNA follows: TGTGCCACCAGTGGTGGGGTCGAGACCAACACCGGGGAGCTGTTTTTT.

V usage is TRBV7-9 and J usage is TRBJ2-3; TRBD2 matches at 8 bases. This CDR3 has 14 amino acids. V was clipped by 5 bases and J by 4 bases; unmatched bases: 5. Per the germline V gene, CDR1 is SEHNR and CDR2 is FQNEAQ (reference sequence). The CDR3 bases are TGTGCCAGCAGCCTAACGGGGGGGGCAGATACGCAGTATTTT. This codes for CASSLTGGADTQYF.

This clone was observed a single time. V gene TRBV9 combines with J gene TRBJ2-1; D is perhaps TRBD1 (6 bases). V dropped 4 bases and J dropped 0 bases, with 14 bases sitting between them. The CDR3 is made up of 16 amino acids. Germline CDR1 and CDR2: SGDLS and YYNGEE. CDR3 DNA sequence: TGTGCCAGCAGCCCCCCGACAGGAAGCTCCTACAATGAGCAGTTCTTC. It translates to CASSPPTGSSYNEQFF.

This chain links TRBV19 with TRBJ2-1; 7 bases fit TRBD1. Germline V CDR1 and CDR2: LNHDA, SQIVND (reference sequence). CDR3 length equals 15 residues. Germline trimming cut 7 bases from V and 2 bases from J; bases unmatched to any gene: 8. CDR3 DNA sequence: TGTGCCAGTAAATGGGGGACAGACCCCTACAATGAGCAGTTCTTC. Its translation is CASKWGTDPYNEQFF.

This sequence joins TRBV7-9 and TRBJ2-2, with a weak D call TRBD2 (5 bases). Germline V gives CDR1 SEHNR, CDR2 FQNEAQ (reference sequence). Trimming took off 5 bases at V and 4 bases at J, with 11 bases between the two ends. The CDR3 extends over 14 amino acids. CDR3 nucleotide sequence: TGTGCCAGCAGCCTCGGAGGTGGCACCGGGGAGCTGTTTTTT. It specifies CASSLGGGTGELFF. The full variable domain, with the rest looked up from reference TRBV7-9 and TRBJ2-2, is DTGVSQNPRHKITKRGQNVTFRCDPISEHNRLYWYRQTLGQGPEFLTYFQNEAQLEKSRLLSDRFSAERPKGSFSTLEIQRTEQGDSAMYLCASSLGGGTGELFFGEGSRLTVL.

The chain employs TRBV29-1 and TRBJ2-7; 11 bases are shared with TRBD1. From germline, CDR1 is SQVTM and CDR2 ANQGSEA. The CDR3 extends over 15 amino acids. V dropped 2 bases and J dropped 1; count of bases not matched to a gene: 4. The DNA of the CDR3 is TGCAGCGTTGAAATCGGGACAGGGGGATCCTACGAGCAGTACTTC. Amino acid sequence: CSVEIGTGGSYEQYF.

V is TRBV7-2 and J is TRBJ2-2; maybe TRBD2 (5 bases). The germline V gene has CDR1 SGHTA and CDR2 FQGNSA. The CDR3 loop spans 13 amino acids. Deletions cut 1 base from V and 7 bases from J, with 7 bases between. The DNA of the CDR3 is TGTGCCAGCAGCTTAGTAGAGGGCGGGGAGCTGTTTTTT. Its protein is CASSLVEGGELFF.